The 10 T cell receptor beta chains reported below all come from one sample, sequenced in a study of memory CD4+ T cells and cytomegalovirus serostatus. Single viable CD3+CD4+CD8-CD45RO+ cells were sorted as the memory CD4+ T cells. Using immunoSEQ multiplex PCR, the repertoire was profiled, and TCRdb retains in-frame clones only, with some absent. The sample has about 39,000 clones, over 60% seen once. The sequenced sample consisted of memory CD4+ T cells from blood. The receptors were gathered from an adult in good health and CMV-seronegative.

This clone was counted a few times. The genes are TRBV2 and TRBJ1-1, with D maybe TRBD1 (6 bases). The CDR3 totals 14 residues. Trimming left V 5 bases short and J 5 bases short, with 15 bases between. The V gene's germline CDR1 is SNHLY and CDR2 FYNNEI. The CDR3 DNA sequence: TGTGCCAGCAGTAGCCAGCGGGGGCGGACTGAAGCTTTCTTT. Encoded protein: CASSSQRGRTEAFF.

The J gene is TRBJ1-5, the V gene TRBV6-5; no firm D call. Deletions cut 6 bases from V and 5 bases from J, with 11 bases between. CDR1 MNHEY and CDR2 SVGAGI come from the germline V gene. The CDR3 consists of 13 residues. CDR3 protein: CASRPSDHQPQHF. The CDR3 nucleotides read TGTGCCAGCAGACCTTCCGATCATCAGCCCCAGCATTTT.

This chain links TRBV7-2 with TRBJ1-1; D gene unclear. Per germline, CDR1 SGHTA and CDR2 FQGNSA. The CDR3 has 14 residues. Trimming took off 2 bases at V and 1 base at J, with 8 bases between the two ends. The DNA for the CDR3 is TGTGCCAGCAGCTTATGGGCTGCGAACACTGAAGCTTTCTTT. Amino acid sequence: CASSLWAANTEAFF. The whole variable domain, remainder taken from reference TRBV7-2 and TRBJ1-1, is GAGVSQSPSNKVTEKGKDVELRCDPISGHTALYWYRQSLGQGLEFLIYFQGNSAPDKSGLPSDRFSAERTGGSVSTLTIQRTQQEDSAVYLCASSLWAANTEAFFGQGTRLTVV.

As concerns this clone: An end of the junction differs from the germline gene, which may be a read error. Other DNA sequences of this sample code for an identical CDR3. The rearrangement joins TRBV18 to TRBJ1-5, with D hard to call. The germline V gene has CDR1 KGHSH and CDR2 LQKENI. This CDR3 is built from 16 residues. Here the CDR3 DNA reads TGTGCCAGCTCTCCACTCGGACGGAATAGCAATCAGCCCCAGCATTTT. Translated, it gives CASSPLGRNSNQPQHF.

The genes are TRBV5-1 and TRBJ2-3; a weak D match, TRBD2 (7 bases). This CDR3 has 16 amino acids. CDR1 and CDR2 from the germline V gene are SGHRS and YFSETQ. V was shortened by 0 bases and J by 0 bases, with 11 bases between the two germline ends. In DNA, the CDR3 is TGCGCCAGCAGCTTGGACAGCGGGACAAGCACAGATACGCAGTATTTT. It translates to CASSLDSGTSTDTQYF.

This clone was counted a single time. The chain links TRBV4-1 to TRBJ2-1, with 7 bases that match TRBD2. Germline CDR1 MGHRA, CDR2 YSYEKL. The CDR3 is 17 amino acids. The ends lost 4 bases at V and 4 bases at J; junction bases unmatched: 13. The CDR3 nucleotides are TGCGCCAGCAGCCCGACTAGCACGGGGAGGGATTACAATGAGCAGTTCTTC. Amino acids: CASSPTSTGRDYNEQFF.

The chain carries TRBV19 and TRBJ2-7; no definite D call. V shed 2 bases and J shed 0 bases, with 11 bases lying between them. Germline V gene sequence: CDR1 LNHDA, CDR2 SQIVND (reference sequence). This CDR3 is built from 15 residues. The CDR3 sequence: CASSINTLLSYEQYF. CDR3 DNA: TGTGCCAGTAGTATAAACACCCTCCTCTCCTACGAGCAGTACTTC.

This chain connects TRBV7-9 to TRBJ2-5, with a weak D call TRBD2 (5 bases). Trimming took off 5 bases at V and 0 bases at J, with 16 bases between the two ends. Germline CDR1 SEHNR, CDR2 FQNEAQ (reference sequence). The CDR3 consists of 16 residues. The CDR3 coding sequence is TGTGCCAGCAGCCCCTCGGGGTCAGGCGACCAAGAGACCCAGTACTTC. It encodes CASSPSGSGDQETQYF.

The chain uses TRBV6-4 and TRBJ1-1, with 10 bases aligning to TRBD1. The CDR3 is 12 amino acids. The J segment lost 7 bases and the V segment lost 4 bases, leaving 0 bases of the junction unmatched. The germline gives CDR1 MRHNA, CDR2 SNTAGT. CDR3 bases: TGTGCCAGCAGTGGGGACAGGGGTGAAGCTTTCTTT. This encodes CASSGDRGEAFF.

The chain combines TRBV7-8 with TRBJ1-5; TRBD1 aligns across 7 bases. The V gene end was trimmed by 2 bases and the J gene end by 2 bases; junction bases not matched to a gene: 12. The CDR3 loop spans 18 amino acids. CDR1 and CDR2 from the germline V gene are SGHVS and FQNEAQ. The DNA of the CDR3 is TGTGCCAGCAGCTTAATTAGGGCCCCAGGGGGAGGCAATCAGCCCCAGCATTTT. Translated: CASSLIRAPGGGNQPQHF.